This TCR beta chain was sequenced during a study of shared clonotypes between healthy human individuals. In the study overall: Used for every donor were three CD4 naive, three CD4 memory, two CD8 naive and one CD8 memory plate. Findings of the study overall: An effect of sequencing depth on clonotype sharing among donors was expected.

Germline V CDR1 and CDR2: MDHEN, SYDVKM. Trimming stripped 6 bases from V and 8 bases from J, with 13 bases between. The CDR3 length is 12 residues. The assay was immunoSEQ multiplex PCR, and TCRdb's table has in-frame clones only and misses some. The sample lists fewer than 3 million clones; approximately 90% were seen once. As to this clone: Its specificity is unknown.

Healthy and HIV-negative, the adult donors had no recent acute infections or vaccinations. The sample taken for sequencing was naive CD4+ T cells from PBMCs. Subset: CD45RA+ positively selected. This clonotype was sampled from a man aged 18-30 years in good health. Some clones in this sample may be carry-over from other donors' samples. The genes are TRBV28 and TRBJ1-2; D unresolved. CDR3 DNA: TGTGCCAGCAGGTCCCCCCAAAGGGGCTACACCTTC. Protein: CASRSPQRGYTF.